This T cell receptor (beta chain) was captured by sequencing in a study of Graves' ophthalmopathy and Graves' hyperthyroidism. TCR beta CDR3 regions were amplified from RNA transcripts. The first round was an RT-PCR with HTBI primers, and the second round was a multiplex PCR. TCRdb re-analysed the multiplex PCR reads in MiXCR, keeping a single row per CDR3 protein. The data show fewer than 350,000 distinct CDR3 sequences, 15% to 20% seen once. CDR3 length: 14 residues. Germline loops: CDR1 MNHEY, CDR2 SVGEGT. Trimming shortened V by 6 bases and J by 6 bases, and 18 bases separated the two germline ends. In donors with ophthalmopathy, activity was moderate-to-severe, with CAS ≥3, NOSPECS ≥4 and duration under 3 months.

This chain uses TRBV6-2 or TRBV6-3 with TRBJ2-7; a weak D match, TRBD2 (6 bases). Sequencing was done on a sample of peripheral blood. The clonotype originates from an adult man with Graves' ophthalmopathy. The CDR3 coding sequence is TGTGCCAGCAGGACCGGTGGGGTCGGGGGCGAGCAGTACTTC. This codes for CASRTGGVGGEQYF.